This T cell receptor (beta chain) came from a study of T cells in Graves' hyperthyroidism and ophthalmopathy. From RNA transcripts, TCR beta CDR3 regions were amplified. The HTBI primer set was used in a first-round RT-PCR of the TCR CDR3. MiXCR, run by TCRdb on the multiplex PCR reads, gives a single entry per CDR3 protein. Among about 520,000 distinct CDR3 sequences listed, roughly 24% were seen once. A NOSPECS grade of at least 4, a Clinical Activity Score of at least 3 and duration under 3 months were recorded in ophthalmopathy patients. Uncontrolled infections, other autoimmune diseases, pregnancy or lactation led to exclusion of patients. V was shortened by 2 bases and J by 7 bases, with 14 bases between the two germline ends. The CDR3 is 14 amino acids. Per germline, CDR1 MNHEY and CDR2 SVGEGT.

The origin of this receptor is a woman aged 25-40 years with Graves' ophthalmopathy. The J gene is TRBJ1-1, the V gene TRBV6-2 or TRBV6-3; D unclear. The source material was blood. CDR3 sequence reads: CASSYPRLGSEAFF. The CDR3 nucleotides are TGTGCCAGCAGTTACCCGCGGCTGGGGAGTGAAGCTTTCTTT.